Each of the 13 T cell receptor beta chains below was sequenced from the same sample in a study of blood T cell repertoires in COVID-19. Generated by immunoSEQ multiplex PCR, the TCRdb table keeps only in-frame clones and is missing some. The sample includes fewer than 450,000 clones, approximately 90% of them seen just once. Sequencing was carried out using peripheral blood. These receptors were obtained from a woman between 45 and 65 years old with COVID-19, enrolled during active disease.

The V call is TRBV9, the J call TRBJ1-6, with D possibly being TRBD1 (6 bases). CDR3 length: 14 residues. Deletions cut 1 base from V and 10 bases from J, with 12 bases between. Germline V lookup: CDR1 SGDLS, CDR2 YYNGEE. The chain's CDR3 is CASSVMGAESPLHF. The CDR3 DNA reads as TGTGCCAGCAGCGTAATGGGGGCAGAATCACCCCTCCACTTT. The complete variable domain, with remaining parts taken from reference TRBV9 and TRBJ1-6, reads DSGVTQTPKHLITATGQRVTLRCSPRSGDLSVYWYQQSLDQGLQFLIQYYNGEERAKGNILERFSAQQFPDLHSELNLSSLELGDSALYFCASSVMGAESPLHFGNGTRLTVT.

The table lists this clone with a count of one. V is TRBV27 and J is TRBJ1-2, with a weak D call TRBD1 (6 bases). Per germline, CDR1 MNHEY and CDR2 SMNVEV (reference sequence). V was clipped by 5 bases and J by 4 bases, with 20 bases between them. CDR3 length: 16 residues. CDR3 amino acids: CASSLGQSQGGYGYTF. In DNA, the CDR3 is TGTGCCAGCAGTCTCGGACAGTCTCAAGGGGGCTATGGCTACACCTTC.

This chain uses TRBV5-1 with TRBJ2-1; 14 nucleotides agree with TRBD2. The CDR3 has 19 amino acids. The V gene end was trimmed by 4 bases and the J gene end by 0 bases; junction bases not matched to a gene: 9. Germline V CDR1 and CDR2: SGHRS, YFSETQ. CDR3 coding DNA: TGCGCCAGCAGCCGGAGACTAGCGGGGGGGCCCAGCTCCTACAATGAGCAGTTCTTC. This encodes CASSRRLAGGPSSYNEQFF.

The chain carries TRBV19 and TRBJ2-3; 7 nucleotides line up with TRBD1. J lost 10 bases, V lost 5 bases, and 9 bases had no gene match. The CDR3 runs to 13 residues. Germline V lookup: CDR1 LNHDA, CDR2 SQIVND (reference sequence). The CDR3 loop is CASSPWTGRAQYF. As DNA, the CDR3 is TGTGCCAGTAGTCCCTGGACAGGTAGGGCGCAGTATTTT.

This clone was detected once. The V and J genes are TRBV6-6 and TRBJ2-7; 9 nucleotides line up with TRBD1. This CDR3 comprises 14 residues. CDR1 and CDR2 from the germline V gene are MNHNY and SVGAGI (reference sequence). After removal of 6 bases from V and 5 bases from J, the junction contained 8 bases not matched to a gene. CDR3 in amino acids: CASRQRTGENEQYF. The CDR3 coding sequence is TGTGCCAGCAGGCAAAGGACAGGGGAAAACGAGCAGTACTTC.

In this sample, this clone turned up once. V and J are TRBV12-3 or TRBV12-4 and TRBJ1-1, with D unclear. The CDR3 extends over 12 amino acids. V lost 8 bases and J 7 bases, leaving 14 bases between the germline ends. CDR3 coding DNA: TGTGCCAGCCTCCCCGGGGTACATGAAGCTTTCTTT. This sequence encodes CASLPGVHEAFF.

V and J are TRBV18 and TRBJ2-1; perhaps TRBD2 as D (6 bases). V shed 8 bases and J shed 7 bases, with 18 bases lying between them. This CDR3 has 14 residues. Germline CDR1 reads KGHSH; CDR2 reads LQKENI. The CDR3 region is CASHPDRDLNEQFF. CDR3 in DNA: TGTGCCAGCCACCCCGATAGGGACTTAAATGAGCAGTTCTTC.

The CDR3 sequence: CATRQGGEQYF. CDR3 nucleotides: TGTGCCACCCGGCAGGGCGGCGAGCAGTACTTC. J is TRBJ2-7 and V is TRBV2, with D tentatively TRBD1 (5 bases). The CDR3 runs 11 residues. CDR1 and CDR2 from the germline V gene are SNHLY and FYNNEI. Trimming cost V 10 bases and J 6 bases, with 13 bases left between them. The entire variable domain, with the rest obtained from reference TRBV2 and TRBJ2-7, is as follows: EPEVTQTPSHQVTQMGQEVILRCVPISNHLYFYWYRQILGQKVEFLVSFYNNEISEKSEIFDDQFSVERPDGSNFTLKIRSTKLEDSAMYFCATRQGGEQYFGPGTRLTVT.

J is TRBJ2-7 and V is TRBV24-1; TRBD2 is a possible D gene (7 bases). Germline-derived CDR1 and CDR2 are KGHDR and SFDVKD. V was trimmed by 5 bases and J by 5 bases, leaving 9 bases between them. This CDR3 comprises 12 residues. DNA for the CDR3: TGTGCCACCAGTGGGGGGGGGCACGAGCAGTACTTC. It translates to CATSGGGHEQYF.

The chain recombines TRBV10-3 with TRBJ2-2; perhaps TRBD2 as D (5 bases). CDR3 size: 16 residues. Trimming shortened V by 2 bases and J by 5 bases, and 15 bases separated the two germline ends. Germline-derived CDR1 and CDR2 are ENHRY and SYGVKD. CDR3 bases: TGTGCCATCAGTGAGGAAACAGTACGGGGAACCGGGGAGCTGTTTTTT. This encodes CAISEETVRGTGELFF.

The chain is built from TRBV6-5 and TRBJ1-2; D uncertain. Trimming took 4 bases from V and 3 from J, leaving 3 bases between them. The V gene's germline CDR1 is MNHEY and CDR2 SVGAGI. The CDR3 consists of 11 residues. The CDR3 sequence: CASSSDYGYTF. CDR3 in DNA: TGTGCCAGCAGTTCAGACTATGGCTACACCTTC.

The chain combines TRBV6-5 with TRBJ2-1; D may be TRBD2 (6 bases). With 5 bases removed from V and 3 bases from J, the gap between germline ends came to 14 bases. The germline gives CDR1 MNHEY, CDR2 SVGAGI. The CDR3 sequence is 15 residues long. The CDR3 coding sequence is TGTGCCAGCAGTCAGGGACTGCCTATCTACAATGAGCAGTTCTTC. Protein sequence: CASSQGLPIYNEQFF.

This chain uses TRBV4-2 with TRBJ1-5, with 9 bases that match TRBD1. Per germline, CDR1 LGHNA and CDR2 YNFKEQ. V lost 3 bases to trimming and J lost 3 bases; unmatched junction nucleotides: 12. The CDR3 contains 18 residues. CDR3 loop: CASSQRSGTGRNNQPQHF. Written as DNA, the CDR3 is TGTGCCAGCAGCCAGAGGTCTGGGACAGGGCGGAACAATCAGCCCCAGCATTTT.